This T cell receptor beta chain comes out of a study of post-analysis software for immune sequencing data (dated by TCRdb to about 2015). About the investigation overall: The recorded disease courses included relapsing-remitting, secondary progressive and progressive-relapsing multiple sclerosis, and some patients had no subtype annotation. A subset of samples was prepared in parallel using single-end sample barcoding, then pooled and co-amplified after Illumina adapter ligation. The patient repertoires were compared against some twelve previously published healthy control repertoires obtained from donors aged about 6 to 28 years.

Measured from the cysteine to the phenylalanine, the CDR3 is 16 residues long. The entry retains the CDR3 DNA only, 48 bases that are in frame from base 1. V and J lose 2 bases and 7 bases, and a span of 20 bases separates them. Reading the germline V gene gives CDR1 SGHDN and CDR2 FVKESK. Concerning this clonotype: This receptor's antigen is unknown. No qualities accompany the bases; no much larger clone lies one base away.

TCR beta repertoires were profiled from peripheral blood of about a dozen young patients with multiple sclerosis to demonstrate the VDJtools post-analysis software. The patients with multiple sclerosis were children and adolescents between about 6 and 17 years of age. The library was prepared using PCR. TCRdb shows the sequencer as Illumina HiSeq 2500. Unique molecular identifiers were incorporated into TCR beta cDNA libraries to reduce PCR and sequencing biases. Per 1 to 10 million input T cells, roughly 0.5 million cDNA molecules were obtained, such that each molecule approximated one T cell. Patient libraries were prepared and sequenced with the same protocol used for the earlier healthy control dataset. Within a given batch, samples were prepared together, multiplexed and sequenced on the same HiSeq lane. Regarding the original processing steps: MIGEC was used to process the raw barcoded reads, and molecular identifier groups with only a single read were discarded before consensus assembly and CDR3 extraction. VDJtools was used for post-analysis of the clonotype tables, and diversity was normalized by down-sampling every dataset to the size of the smallest sample. To correct batch-related cross-sample contamination, repertoire overlap clustering matched CDR3 amino acid sequences but not nucleotide sequences. The raw public reads went through TCRdb reprocessing: fastp at Q25, MiXCR clone calling, in-frame beta chains kept. Each entry is one CDR3 protein sequence, shown with its most common DNA and genes. The V and J calls were determined by TCRdb, not by the authors. In this sample the table shows fewer than 850,000 distinct CDR3 sequences, less than 35% of which occur a single time. The ten largest clones represent around 0.56% of the sample.

The full study reports these points: Significantly higher frequencies in patients than in controls were found for about 5 TRBV segments, including TRBV5-6, TRBV5-1 and TRBV20-1. Direct clustering with F measure showed strong co-clustering of samples prepared in the same batch, prompting a batch-effect correction. Normalized Chao1 diversity was significantly lower in multiple sclerosis patients than controls, suggesting substantial peripheral T-cell clonal expansion. The control group was slightly older than the multiple sclerosis patient group.

Sample: blood. This receptor was taken from a girl aged 5 to 17 with multiple sclerosis. The chain links TRBV14 with TRBJ1-2; 5 matching bases give a weak D call of TRBD1. CDR3 region: CASSQTGTGIWVGYTF. In nucleotides, the sequence is TGTGCCAGCAGCCAAACCGGGACGGGGATTTGGGTTGGCTACACCTTC.